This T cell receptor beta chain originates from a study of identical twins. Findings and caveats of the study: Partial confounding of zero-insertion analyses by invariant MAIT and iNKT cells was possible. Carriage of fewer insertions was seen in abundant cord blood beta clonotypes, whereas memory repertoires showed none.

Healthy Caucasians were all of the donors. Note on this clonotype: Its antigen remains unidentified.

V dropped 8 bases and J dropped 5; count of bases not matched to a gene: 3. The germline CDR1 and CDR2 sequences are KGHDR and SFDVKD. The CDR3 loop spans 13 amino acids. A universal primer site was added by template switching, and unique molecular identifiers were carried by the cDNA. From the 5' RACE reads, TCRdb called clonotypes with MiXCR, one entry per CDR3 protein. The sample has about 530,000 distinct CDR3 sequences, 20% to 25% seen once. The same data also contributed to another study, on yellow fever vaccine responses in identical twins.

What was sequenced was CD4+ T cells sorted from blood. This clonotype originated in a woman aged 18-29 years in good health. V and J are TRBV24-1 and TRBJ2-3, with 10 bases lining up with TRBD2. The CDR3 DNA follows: TGTGCCACCAAAACTAGCGGGGAAGATACGCAGTATTTT. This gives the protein CATKTSGEDTQYF.